This entry lists 17 T cell receptor beta chains sequenced from one sample in a study of CD4 T cells in relation to SARS-CoV-2 and coronaviruses. TCRdb keeps only in-frame clones here, not all; method: immunoSEQ multiplex PCR. Of 20,000 to 30,000 clones listed, 75% to 80% are singletons. The unexposed donors gave CD4+ T cells in about 2011-2018, prior to COVID-19. CD4+ T cells were isolated from the cells after roughly 11 days of culture. These receptors lack a known antigen. The sample was CD4+ T cells from PBMCs, cultured in vitro. The receptors were sampled from a human donor in good health.

J is TRBJ1-4 and V is TRBV11-1; D uncertain. The V and J ends lost 5 bases and 6 bases respectively, with 13 bases between them. The length of the CDR3 is 14 residues. CDR1 is SGHAT, CDR2 FQDESV, per germline (reference sequence). Written as DNA, the CDR3 is TGTGCCAGCAGCCCCCGGCGAACCGATGAAAAACTGTTTTTT. This sequence encodes CASSPRRTDEKLFF.

V and J are TRBV6-5 and TRBJ1-2; 11 bases align to TRBD1. The CDR3 extends over 15 amino acids. Germline CDR1 is MNHEY and CDR2 is SVGAGI. Germline trimming cut 6 bases from V and 8 bases from J; bases unmatched to any gene: 11. CDR3 nucleotide sequence: TGTGCCAGCAGCAGTCCCGGGACAGGGGGTCGGGGCTACACCTTC. Protein product: CASSSPGTGGRGYTF.

V usage is TRBV19 and J usage is TRBJ1-6; TRBD1 aligns across 9 bases. The germline V gene has CDR1 LNHDA and CDR2 SQIVND (reference sequence). V lost 5 bases, J lost 7 bases, and 6 bases stayed unmatched. The CDR3 sequence is 15 residues long. This chain's CDR3 is CASSEGTGHNSPLHF. CDR3 sequence (DNA): TGTGCCAGTAGTGAGGGGACAGGGCACAATTCACCCCTCCACTTT.

The chain has TRBV12-3 or TRBV12-4 and TRBJ1-2; D remains unclear. The V gene lost 4 bases and the J gene lost 7 bases, with 13 bases spanning the gap. This CDR3 is built from 13 residues. CDR3 sequence reads: CASSSYIGRGYTF. CDR3 DNA: TGTGCCAGCAGTTCCTACATCGGTCGTGGCTACACCTTC.

The V call is TRBV7-2, the J call TRBJ2-5, with 9 bases identical to TRBD1. Germline values: CDR1 SGHTA, CDR2 FQGNSA. After removal of 3 bases from V and 5 bases from J, the junction contained 4 bases not matched to a gene. CDR3 length: 14 amino acids. CDR3 loop: CASSLTGGWETQYF. The CDR3 region has the DNA TGTGCCAGCAGCTTGACAGGGGGGTGGGAGACCCAGTACTTC.

This chain uses TRBV9 with TRBJ2-2; 12 positions agree with TRBD1. Germline V gives CDR1 SGDLS, CDR2 YYNGEE. This CDR3 comprises 17 residues. The V segment lost 0 bases and the J segment 3 bases; nucleotides outside the gene matches: 3. CDR3 coding DNA: TGTGCCAGCAGCGTAGGGGGACAGGGGGCGCACACCGGGGAGCTGTTTTTT. Its translation is CASSVGGQGAHTGELFF.

V usage is TRBV18 and J usage is TRBJ2-7; D is possibly TRBD1 (6 bases). Trimming took 8 bases from V and 2 from J, leaving 19 bases between them. The CDR3 length is 15 residues. Germline lookup yields CDR1 KGHSH and CDR2 LQKENI. The CDR3 DNA reads as TGTGCCAGCCGACCGATATCGGACAGACCCTACGAGCAGTACTTC. As protein: CASRPISDRPYEQYF.

A few counts support this clone. V and J are TRBV30 and TRBJ2-7, with D possibly TRBD1 on 6 matching bases. The CDR3 has 13 amino acids. Trimming stripped 5 bases from V and 1 base from J, with 12 bases between. Germline values: CDR1 GTSNPN, CDR2 SVGIG (reference sequence). The CDR3 DNA is TGTGCCTGGGAAACGACAGGTTCCTACGAGCAGTACTTC. This gives the protein CAWETTGSYEQYF.

The chain couples TRBV30 to TRBJ1-1; TRBD1 might be the D (5 bases). This CDR3 has 12 amino acids. Deletions cut 5 bases from V and 2 bases from J, with 9 bases between. CDR1 and CDR2 (germline): GTSNPN, SVGIG (reference sequence). The CDR3: CAWGTRNTEAFF. DNA of the CDR3: TGTGCCTGGGGGACGAGAAACACTGAAGCTTTCTTT.

This chain links TRBV5-1 with TRBJ1-1; the D gene is possibly TRBD1 (6 bases). The V gene's germline CDR1 is SGHRS and CDR2 YFSETQ. The V end was cut by 3 bases, the J end by 4 bases, with 19 bases between. The CDR3 length is 16 residues. The CDR3, as DNA: TGCGCCAGCAGCTGGCGAGGGCGGACAGCGGTCACTGAAGCTTTCTTT. It encodes CASSWRGRTAVTEAFF.

The CDR3 sequence is CASRGGFGPYEQYF. The CDR3, as DNA: TGTGCCAGCAGAGGGGGGTTTGGTCCCTACGAGCAGTACTTC. The chain combines TRBV2 with TRBJ2-7, with D possibly called TRBD1 or TRBD2 (6 bases each). This CDR3 region has 14 residues. Trimming took off 6 bases at V and 2 bases at J, with 14 bases between the two ends. Germline V gene data show CDR1 as SNHLY and CDR2 as FYNNEI.

This clone was counted between two and nine times. V is TRBV9 and J is TRBJ2-3; 9 positions agree with TRBD2. CDR3 length: 16 amino acids. The germline V gene has CDR1 SGDLS and CDR2 YYNGEE. Trimming removed 0 bases from V and 4 bases from J; junction bases left unmatched: 6. This CDR3 reads CASSVGPSGNADTQYF. Here the CDR3 DNA reads TGTGCCAGCAGCGTAGGCCCTAGCGGGAACGCAGATACGCAGTATTTT.

J is TRBJ1-4 and V is TRBV19; the D gene is possibly TRBD1 (5 bases). Germline loops: CDR1 LNHDA, CDR2 SQIVND (reference sequence). The CDR3 is made up of 17 amino acids. V was trimmed by 3 bases and J by 0 bases, leaving 14 bases between them. DNA for the CDR3: TGTGCCAGTAGTATTTCGATTGGACAAGCAACTAATGAAAAACTGTTTTTT. Its translation: CASSISIGQATNEKLFF.

J is TRBJ2-7 and V is TRBV5-4; D perhaps matches TRBD1 (5 bases). Per germline, CDR1 SGHNT and CDR2 YYREEE (reference sequence). There are 14 residues in the CDR3. V was pared by 3 bases and J by 6 bases, with 16 bases between. The CDR3 DNA follows: TGTGCCAGCAGCTCCAGGGATCTCCCTACCGAGCAGTACTTC. It specifies CASSSRDLPTEQYF.

This rearrangement joins TRBV5-1 to TRBJ2-2; D remains ambiguous. The CDR3 is 14 residues long. Trimming took off 4 bases at V and 1 base at J, with 8 bases between the two ends. The germline gives CDR1 SGHRS, CDR2 YFSETQ. The CDR3 DNA sequence: TGCGCCAGCAGCCGGGCTGGGAACACCGGGGAGCTGTTTTTT. Encoded protein: CASSRAGNTGELFF. Based on the CDR3 plus reference TRBV5-1 and TRBJ2-2, the full variable domain is KAGVTQTPRYLIKTRGQQVTLSCSPISGHRSVSWYQQTPGQGLQFLFEYFSETQRNKGNFPGRFSGRQFSNSRSEMNVSTLELGDSALYLCASSRAGNTGELFFGEGSRLTVL.

The V gene is TRBV27, the J gene TRBJ2-1, with 8 positions matching TRBD2. V was pared by 2 bases and J by 5 bases, with 2 bases of the junction left unmatched. The germline gives CDR1 MNHEY, CDR2 SMNVEV (reference sequence). The length of the CDR3 is 14 residues. CDR3 nucleotides: TGTGCCAGCAGTTTAACTAGCGGTAACAATGAGCAGTTCTTC. As protein: CASSLTSGNNEQFF.

In this sample, this clone turned up a few times. The J gene is TRBJ2-7, the V gene TRBV7-9; 9 bases fit TRBD1. Germline trimming cut 5 bases from V and 5 bases from J; bases unmatched to any gene: 7. This CDR3 contains 14 residues. Germline V lookup: CDR1 SEHNR, CDR2 FQNEAQ (reference sequence). The CDR3 is CASSRGQGLDEQYF. The DNA for the CDR3 is TGTGCCAGCAGCCGAGGACAGGGGCTGGACGAGCAGTACTTC.